Shown below are 13 T cell receptor beta chains from a single sample sequenced in a study of CD8+CD57+ T cells in acquired aplastic anemia. Genomic DNA, the template, was used for profiling of the TCR beta VDJ and CDR3. TCRdb fed the reads into MiXCR, producing one record per CDR3 protein. The sample shows about 180,000 distinct CDR3 sequences, 55% to 65% of them seen only once. Patients who underwent sequencing had shown CD8+CD57+ cell expansion by flow cytometry. The sample was sorted CD4+, CD8+, or CD8+CD57+ T cells (not recorded which) from PBMCs. These receptors all come from a human donor with aplastic anemia.

The chain recombines TRBV9 with TRBJ1-6; D might be TRBD1 (5 bases). Germline values: CDR1 SGDLS, CDR2 YYNGEE. This CDR3 contains 15 residues. Trimming left V 0 bases short and J 6 bases short, with 10 bases between. Here the CDR3 reads CASSVEQAANSPLHF. The CDR3 DNA is TGTGCCAGCAGCGTAGAACAGGCGGCTAATTCACCCCTCCACTTT.

The chain links TRBV2 to TRBJ2-6; no firm D call. This CDR3 comprises 14 residues. The germline CDR1 and CDR2 sequences are SNHLY and FYNNEI. With 9 bases removed from V and 0 bases from J, the gap between germline ends came to 9 bases. This CDR3 is CARRLSSGANVLTF. DNA for the CDR3: TGTGCCAGGAGATTAAGCTCTGGGGCCAACGTCCTGACTTTC.

The genes are TRBV3-1 and TRBJ2-1; tentative D call: TRBD2 (5 bases). Trimming took 0 bases from V and 5 from J, leaving 14 bases between them. This CDR3 comprises 16 residues. Germline V gives CDR1 LGHDT, CDR2 YNNKEL (reference sequence). The CDR3 here is CASSQEWRARHNEQFF. In nucleotides, the CDR3 is TGTGCCAGCAGCCAAGAGTGGCGGGCTCGGCACAATGAGCAGTTCTTC.

The genes are TRBV7-3 and TRBJ2-5, with D perhaps given as TRBD1 or TRBD2 (6 bases each). CDR1 is SGHTA, CDR2 FQGTGA, per germline. V was trimmed by 7 bases and J by 3 bases, leaving 15 bases between them. CDR3 length equals 14 residues. The chain's CDR3 is CASIFPGAEETQYF. DNA for the CDR3: TGTGCCAGCATCTTCCCGGGGGCCGAAGAGACCCAGTACTTC.

At least ten counts were recorded for this clonotype. The genes are TRBV7-2 and TRBJ2-3; D not certain. This CDR3 region has 14 residues. In germline, CDR1 is SGHTA, CDR2 FQGNSA. The V end was cut by 5 bases, the J end by 3 bases, with 12 bases between. CDR3 sequence reads: CASSTSLGTDTQYF. DNA for the CDR3: TGTGCCAGCAGCACATCTCTCGGAACAGATACGCAGTATTTT.

This clonotype was seen a single time. The V and J genes are TRBV7-9 and TRBJ2-3; 11 bases match TRBD1. Trimming took 5 bases from V and 4 from J; bases not matched to a gene: 5. This CDR3 is 15 amino acids long. The germline CDR1 and CDR2 sequences are SEHNR and FQNEAQ (reference sequence). Here the CDR3 reads CASSGPGQGADTQYF. For the CDR3, the DNA is TGTGCCAGCAGCGGACCGGGACAGGGGGCAGATACGCAGTATTTT.

The genes are TRBV27 and TRBJ2-3; D is tentatively TRBD1 or TRBD2 (6 bases each). The CDR3 has 13 amino acids. Germline V gene data show CDR1 as MNHEY and CDR2 as SMNVEV (reference sequence). V was clipped by 5 bases and J by 6 bases, with 12 bases between them. CDR3 bases: TGTGCCAGCAGTATCGGGGGCCCGGATACGCAGTATTTT. Protein sequence: CASSIGGPDTQYF.

The V call is TRBV20-1, the J call TRBJ1-1; possibly TRBD1 for D (6 bases). Trimming took off 6 bases at V and 6 bases at J, with 11 bases between the two ends. Germline V gene sequence: CDR1 DFQATT, CDR2 SNEGSKA (reference sequence). The CDR3 covers 11 residues. Here the CDR3 DNA reads TGCAGTGCCATTGGGGGCCCTGAAGCTTTCTTT. Translated: CSAIGGPEAFF.

V gene TRBV12-3 or TRBV12-4 combines with J gene TRBJ2-3, with TRBD1 as a possible D gene (6 bases). V was trimmed by 7 bases and J by 1 base, leaving 15 bases between them. CDR3 length: 15 amino acids. Here the CDR3 reads CASTQTGKGTDTQYF. The CDR3 region has the DNA TGTGCCAGCACCCAAACAGGGAAGGGCACAGATACGCAGTATTTT.

The CDR3 DNA sequence: TGCGCCAGCAGCTTGGCGCAGGGTGCGGACACCGGGGAGCTGTTTTTT. Translated: CASSLAQGADTGELFF. This chain uses TRBV5-1 with TRBJ2-2; D is perhaps TRBD1 (5 bases). CDR3 size: 16 residues. Germline loops: CDR1 SGHRS, CDR2 YFSETQ. V shed 0 bases and J shed 3 bases, with 12 bases lying between them.

V gene TRBV2 combines with J gene TRBJ1-4, with D maybe TRBD1 (5 bases). Trimming removed 8 bases at V and 4 bases at J, with 17 bases between. The CDR3 sequence is 15 residues long. Germline V CDR1 and CDR2: SNHLY, FYNNEI. The CDR3, as DNA: TGTGCCAGCCGTAAAAGCGGGACGGATAATGAAAAACTGTTTTTT. As protein: CASRKSGTDNEKLFF.

This clonotype was found once. The chain carries TRBV7-9 and TRBJ1-2; TRBD1 agrees at 10 bases. J was trimmed by 10 bases and V by 4 bases; bases with no gene match: 6. The CDR3 totals 13 residues. Germline loops: CDR1 SEHNR, CDR2 FQNEAQ (reference sequence). CDR3 sequence: CASSWDRGADYTF. The DNA for the CDR3 is TGTGCCAGCAGCTGGGACAGGGGAGCGGACTACACCTTC.

This chain joins TRBV20-1 and TRBJ2-1; tentatively, D is TRBD1 or TRBD2 (6 bases each). The CDR3 is 12 residues long. Per the germline V gene, CDR1 is DFQATT and CDR2 is SNEGSKA (reference sequence). With 3 bases removed from V and 9 bases from J, the gap between germline ends came to 12 bases. CDR3 bases: TGCAGTGCTAGTCCGGGGGCGGGTGAGCAGTTCTTC. Translation gives CSASPGAGEQFF.